This record looks at one T cell receptor (beta chain) sequence and its context. The antigen is not known. This sample was included in a study of shared clonotypes between healthy human individuals. The CDR3 runs to 15 residues. The J segment lost 0 bases and the V segment lost 0 bases, leaving 0 bases of the junction unmatched. The V gene's germline CDR1 is ENHRY and CDR2 SYGVKD. Repertoires were generated with immunoSEQ multiplex PCR, while TCRdb's copy carries only in-frame clones and drops some. The table lists some 1 million clones, about 76% of them singletons, with 1.4% to 1.5% in the top ten. The study, taken as a whole, reports: In general, naive subsets displayed greater estimated richness than memory subsets did.

Sequencing input: memory CD4+ T cells sorted from blood. Subset: CD45RA-negative fraction. V is TRBV10-3 and J is TRBJ2-3, with TRBD1 matching over 7 bases. This sequence was found in a young man in good health. CDR3 in DNA: TGTGCCATCAGTGAGTCGACAGGGAGCACAGATACGCAGTATTTT. Translating gives CAISESTGSTDTQYF.